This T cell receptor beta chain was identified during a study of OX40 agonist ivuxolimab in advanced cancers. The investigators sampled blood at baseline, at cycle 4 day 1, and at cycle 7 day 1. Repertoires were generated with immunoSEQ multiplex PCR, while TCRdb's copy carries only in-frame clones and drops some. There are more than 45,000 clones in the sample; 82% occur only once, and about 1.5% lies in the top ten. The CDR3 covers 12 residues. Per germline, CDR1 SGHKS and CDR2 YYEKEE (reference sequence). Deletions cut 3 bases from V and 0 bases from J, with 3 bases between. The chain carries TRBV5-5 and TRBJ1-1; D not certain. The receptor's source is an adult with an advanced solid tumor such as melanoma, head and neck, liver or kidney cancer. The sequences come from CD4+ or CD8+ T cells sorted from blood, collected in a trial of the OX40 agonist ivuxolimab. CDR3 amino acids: CASSSMNTEAFF. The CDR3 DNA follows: TGTGCCAGCAGCTCCATGAACACTGAAGCTTTCTTT.